What follows are 25 T cell receptor beta chains derived from one specimen sequenced in a study of neoadjuvant nivolumab and ipilimumab in lung cancer. TCRdb's table, derived via immunoSEQ multiplex PCR, lists solely in-frame clones and lacks some. The data show about 23,000 clones, with 82% seen just once and roughly 23% held by the top ten. The material sequenced was peripheral blood, taken before neoadjuvant nivolumab, alone or with ipilimumab. The receptor set was obtained from an adult with non-small cell lung cancer.

This clone came up once. V and J are TRBV9 and TRBJ2-5; 8 bases match TRBD1. V shed 4 bases, J shed 3 bases, and the junction held 5 bases outside the gene matches. The CDR3 length is 14 residues. CDR1 SGDLS and CDR2 YYNGEE come from the germline V gene. The CDR3 nucleotides read TGTGCCAGCAGCACAGGGGGACAGAAAGAGACCCAGTACTTC. It encodes CASSTGGQKETQYF.

This chain joins TRBV5-4 and TRBJ2-2; 9 bases agree with TRBD2. Losses at the gene ends were 2 bases for V and 3 bases for J; bases not matched to a gene: 11. CDR1 is SGHNT, CDR2 YYREEE, per germline (reference sequence). The CDR3 spans 18 residues. This chain's CDR3 is CASSFSAGGPRDTGELFF. CDR3 in DNA: TGTGCCAGCAGCTTCTCGGCGGGAGGGCCCAGGGACACCGGGGAGCTGTTTTTT.

The chain uses TRBV2 and TRBJ1-2; D uncertain. Germline V gene sequence: CDR1 SNHLY, CDR2 FYNNEI. This CDR3 region has 15 residues. Trimming removed 3 bases from V and 6 bases from J, with 17 bases in between. The CDR3 spells CASSDRAGKTDGYTF. DNA of the CDR3: TGTGCCAGCAGTGACCGGGCGGGGAAGACTGATGGCTACACCTTC.

The V call is TRBV5-1, the J call TRBJ1-5; D uncertain. The V gene's germline CDR1 is SGHRS and CDR2 YFSETQ. The CDR3 totals 15 residues. V lost 0 bases, J lost 4 bases, and 11 bases lay in between. CDR3 protein: CASSLEGQWNQPQHF. DNA for the CDR3: TGCGCCAGCAGCTTGGAGGGCCAGTGGAATCAGCCCCAGCATTTT.

The rearrangement uses TRBV29-1 and TRBJ2-7; 12 bases line up with TRBD2. CDR1 is SQVTM, CDR2 ANQGSEA, per germline. The J segment lost 9 bases and the V segment lost 6 bases, leaving 9 bases of the junction unmatched. There are 13 residues in the CDR3. DNA for the CDR3: TGCAGCGTAGAAAGACTAGCGGGAGAGGTGCAGTACTTC. It encodes CSVERLAGEVQYF.

The chain combines TRBV18 with TRBJ2-7, with D maybe TRBD1 (6 bases). The CDR3 length is 14 residues. V was clipped by 5 bases and J by 0 bases, with 11 bases between them. Germline CDR1 is KGHSH and CDR2 is LQKENI. The CDR3 is CASSGQTSSYEQYF. As DNA, the CDR3 is TGTGCCAGCTCAGGACAGACCTCCTCCTACGAGCAGTACTTC.

The chain couples TRBV29-1 to TRBJ2-2; D is uncertain. The V gene lost 6 bases and the J gene lost 7 bases, with 15 bases spanning the gap. The CDR3 has 13 residues. Germline V gives CDR1 SQVTM, CDR2 ANQGSEA. CDR3 sequence: CSVSEVTRGELFF. As DNA, the CDR3 is TGCAGCGTCTCAGAGGTGACACGCGGGGAGCTGTTTTTT.

This sequence joins TRBV7-3 and TRBJ2-1; possible D gene TRBD1, 6 bases. Germline CDR1 SGHTA, CDR2 FQGTGA. Trimming removed 2 bases from V and 3 bases from J, with 11 bases in between. This CDR3 region has 15 residues. DNA of the CDR3: TGTGCCAGCAGCTTAGGGACAAGCGACTACAATGAGCAGTTCTTC. The encoded protein is CASSLGTSDYNEQFF. The full variable domain, rest sourced from reference TRBV7-3 and TRBJ2-1, is GAGVSQTPSNKVTEKGKYVELRCDPISGHTALYWYRQSLGQGPEFLIYFQGTGAADDSGLPNDRFFAVRPEGSVSTLKIQRTERGDSAVYLCASSLGTSDYNEQFFGPGTRLTVL.

The rearrangement links TRBV7-9 to TRBJ2-7; TRBD1 is a possible D gene (5 bases). Germline CDR1 is SEHNR and CDR2 is FQNEAQ (reference sequence). The V end lost 6 bases, the J end lost 5 bases, and 14 bases lay between the germline ends. There are 13 residues in the CDR3. The CDR3 DNA sequence: TGTGCCAGCAGACTTATAGGGGCGGACGAGCAGTACTTC. This sequence encodes CASRLIGADEQYF. Full variable domain (missing parts from reference TRBV7-9 and TRBJ2-7): DTGVSQNPRHKITKRGQNVTFRCDPISEHNRLYWYRQTLGQGPEFLTYFQNEAQLEKSRLLSDRFSAERPKGSFSTLEIQRTEQGDSAMYLCASRLIGADEQYFGPGTRLTVT.

The rearrangement uses TRBV5-1 and TRBJ2-7; D is ambiguous. From germline, CDR1 is SGHRS and CDR2 YFSETQ. This CDR3 has 17 amino acids. The germline V and J ends were trimmed by 2 bases and 4 bases, with 22 bases remaining between them. The CDR3 region has the DNA TGCGCCAGCAGCTTCACCTCCCAACCCGTCCCCCTTTACGAGCAGTACTTC. Protein product: CASSFTSQPVPLYEQYF.

This clone was found once. This rearrangement joins TRBV10-3 to TRBJ2-7, with D possibly called TRBD1 or TRBD2 (5 bases each). CDR1 and CDR2 (germline): ENHRY, SYGVKD. Trimming pared 4 bases from V and 6 bases from J, leaving 16 bases between. The CDR3 has 14 amino acids. CDR3 protein: CAISVGGLSSEQYF. CDR3 coding DNA: TGTGCCATCAGTGTTGGGGGTTTGAGTTCCGAGCAGTACTTC.

The V call is TRBV30, the J call TRBJ1-2; D is possibly TRBD1 (6 bases). The CDR3 consists of 13 residues. Germline V CDR1 and CDR2: GTSNPN, SVGIG (reference sequence). Trimming pared 4 bases from V and 0 bases from J, leaving 9 bases between. The CDR3 nucleotides are TGTGCCTGGACGAGGGGGGCTAACTATGGCTACACCTTC. Its translation is CAWTRGANYGYTF.

This chain links TRBV18 with TRBJ2-1, with 8 nucleotides matching TRBD1. After removal of 3 bases from V and 3 bases from J, the junction contained 7 bases not matched to a gene. There are 16 residues in the CDR3. In germline, CDR1 is KGHSH, CDR2 LQKENI. Written as DNA, the CDR3 is TGTGCCAGCTCACCTTGGACAGGGTCTAACTACAATGAGCAGTTCTTC. Translating it yields CASSPWTGSNYNEQFF.

This chain joins TRBV11-3 and TRBJ1-2, with D unresolved. CDR1 is SGHNT and CDR2 is YENEEA in the germline V gene. CDR3 size: 15 residues. Trimming removed 0 bases at V and 4 bases at J, with 12 bases between. CDR3 sequence reads: CASSLDGQTGYGYTF. In nucleotides, the CDR3 is TGTGCCAGCAGCTTAGATGGCCAAACGGGCTATGGCTACACCTTC.

The chain carries TRBV5-1 and TRBJ2-1, with 10 bases aligning to TRBD2. V shed 8 bases, J shed 6 bases, and the junction held 17 bases outside the gene matches. In germline, CDR1 is SGHRS, CDR2 YFSETQ. This CDR3 comprises 17 residues. The CDR3 reads CASDRGLAHLTANEQFF. In DNA form, the CDR3 reads TGCGCCAGTGATAGGGGACTAGCGCACCTCACCGCCAATGAGCAGTTCTTC.

The V and J genes are TRBV5-1 and TRBJ1-1; TRBD1 aligns across 8 bases. This CDR3 comprises 15 residues. In germline, CDR1 is SGHRS, CDR2 YFSETQ. V was pared by 3 bases and J by 5 bases, with 9 bases of the junction left unmatched. The CDR3 DNA sequence: TGCGCCAGCAGCTACGAGACAGGGGCTGGGACTGAAGCTTTCTTT. It specifies CASSYETGAGTEAFF.

This chain connects TRBV5-5 to TRBJ2-3, with D perhaps TRBD2 (6 bases). Trimming stripped 9 bases from V and 1 base from J, with 15 bases between. CDR3 size: 14 residues. CDR1 is SGHKS and CDR2 is YYEKEE in the germline V gene (reference sequence). The CDR3 is CATTLASGTDTQYF. In nucleotides, the CDR3 is TGTGCCACCACCCTCGCTAGCGGCACAGATACGCAGTATTTT.

This sequence joins TRBV7-9 and TRBJ1-1; D unresolved. This CDR3 contains 14 residues. Trimming took 1 base from V and 1 from J, leaving 7 bases between them. The germline V gene encodes CDR1 SEHNR and CDR2 FQNEAQ (reference sequence). The CDR3 region is CASSLGIANTEAFF. CDR3 bases: TGTGCCAGCAGCTTAGGTATAGCGAACACTGAAGCTTTCTTT.

This sequence joins TRBV7-2 and TRBJ2-7; D is uncertain. The ends were cut back, 5 bases at V and 3 bases at J, with 8 bases in the middle. CDR1 and CDR2 from the germline V gene are SGHTA and FQGNSA. This CDR3 has 12 residues. CDR3 region: CASSLSRYEQYF. For the CDR3, the DNA is TGTGCCAGCAGCCTCTCGCGCTACGAGCAGTACTTC. Full variable domain (rest looked up from reference TRBV7-2 and TRBJ2-7): GAGVSQSPSNKVTEKGKDVELRCDPISGHTALYWYRQSLGQGLEFLIYFQGNSAPDKSGLPSDRFSAERTGGSVSTLTIQRTQQEDSAVYLCASSLSRYEQYFGPGTRLTVT.

In DNA, the CDR3 is TGTGCCAGCTCACCCACTTACGAAGTAAGGACTGAAGCTTTCTTT. Protein product: CASSPTYEVRTEAFF. The V gene is TRBV18, the J gene TRBJ1-1; D is undetermined. The CDR3 is made up of 15 amino acids. Trimming took 3 bases from V and 5 from J, leaving 16 bases between them. The germline V gene encodes CDR1 KGHSH and CDR2 LQKENI.

This clone occurred once. The chain combines TRBV10-2 with TRBJ1-2; 7 bases are a match to TRBD1. Germline trimming cut 6 bases from V and 3 bases from J; bases unmatched to any gene: 4. Germline lookup yields CDR1 WSHSY and CDR2 SAAADI. There are 13 residues in the CDR3. CDR3 protein: CASSLQGDYGYTF. Written as DNA, the CDR3 is TGCGCCAGCAGCCTCCAGGGGGACTATGGCTACACCTTC.

In this sample, this clone turned up once. The J gene is TRBJ1-1, the V gene TRBV5-5; D ambiguous. The germline CDR1 and CDR2 sequences are SGHKS and YYEKEE (reference sequence). This CDR3 comprises 13 residues. Trimming stripped 6 bases from V and 0 bases from J, with 9 bases between. CDR3 sequence: CASKAGMNTEAFF. DNA for the CDR3: TGTGCCAGCAAGGCCGGAATGAACACTGAAGCTTTCTTT.

There are a few counts of this clone. The gene calls are TRBV6-1 and TRBJ1-2, with D unclear. The CDR3 has 14 residues. V gave up 3 bases and J gave up 6 bases, with 14 bases separating them. The germline V gene encodes CDR1 MNHNS and CDR2 SASEGT. CDR3 DNA: TGTGCCAGCAGTGATCCCCCAGTTGGGGATGGCTACACCTTC. Translated, it gives CASSDPPVGDGYTF.

The chain joins TRBV30 to TRBJ1-1; D perhaps matches TRBD1 (5 bases). V lost 0 bases and J lost 5, with 13 bases in between. Per germline, CDR1 GTSNPN and CDR2 SVGIG (reference sequence). CDR3 size: 14 residues. CDR3 sequence: CAWSVGWGGTEAFF. DNA of the CDR3: TGTGCCTGGAGTGTAGGTTGGGGGGGGACTGAAGCTTTCTTT.

This clone was picked up a small number of times. The chain recombines TRBV7-3 with TRBJ2-3, with D unclear. The V gene's germline CDR1 is SGHTA and CDR2 FQGTGA. Trimming took off 5 bases at V and 2 bases at J, with 11 bases between the two ends. This CDR3 comprises 14 residues. CDR3 residues: CASSPRPFTDTQYF. As DNA, the CDR3 is TGTGCCAGCAGCCCGCGCCCATTCACAGATACGCAGTATTTT.